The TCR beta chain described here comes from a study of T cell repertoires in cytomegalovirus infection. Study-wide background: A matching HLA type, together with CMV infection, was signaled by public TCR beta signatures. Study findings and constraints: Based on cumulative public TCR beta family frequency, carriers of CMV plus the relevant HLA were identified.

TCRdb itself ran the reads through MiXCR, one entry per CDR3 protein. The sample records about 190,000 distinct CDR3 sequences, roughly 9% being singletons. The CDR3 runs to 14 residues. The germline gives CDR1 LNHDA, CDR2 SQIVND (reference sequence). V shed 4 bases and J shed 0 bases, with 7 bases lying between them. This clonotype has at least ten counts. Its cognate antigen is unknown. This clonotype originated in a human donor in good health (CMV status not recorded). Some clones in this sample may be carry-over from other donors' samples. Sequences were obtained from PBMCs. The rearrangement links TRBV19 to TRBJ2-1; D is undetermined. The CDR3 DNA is TGTGCCAGTAGTAGCCAGGTCTCCTACAATGAGCAGTTCTTC. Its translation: CASSSQVSYNEQFF.